These T cell receptor beta chains were read from a single sample in a study of cytomegalovirus exposure and HLA in healthy donors. TCRdb keeps only in-frame clones here, not all; method: immunoSEQ multiplex PCR. The table lists roughly 63,000 clones, 80% to 90% of them singletons. Sequenced sample: PBMCs. The receptors here all came from a young woman in good health and CMV-seronegative. Each CDR3 is given with its conserved first and last residue. A D gene is named only where the DNA matches it firmly. Not every row has a clone size; where given, it reads once, few, many or a size class.

D gene,clone size,V gene,J gene,CDR3 protein,CDR3 DNA
TRBD1,-,TRBV29-1,TRBJ1-1,CSVTTGGGTEAFF,TGCAGCGTAACGACAGGGGGAGGCACTGAAGCTTTCTTT
-,-,TRBV29-1,TRBJ2-5,CSGRVRGWAETQYF,TGCAGCGGGCGAGTCAGGGGATGGGCAGAGACCCAGTACTTC
-,-,TRBV19,TRBJ2-3,CASSPRQVTDTQYF,TGTGCCAGTAGTCCCCGACAGGTAACAGATACGCAGTATTTT
-,-,TRBV28,TRBJ2-6,CASSPTGSGANVLTF,TGTGCCAGCAGTCCCACAGGGTCCGGGGCCAACGTCCTGACTTTC
TRBD2,-,TRBV6-5,TRBJ2-3,CASARGGPTDTQYF,TGTGCCAGCGCCCGGGGGGGCCCCACAGATACGCAGTATTTT
TRBD2,once,TRBV10-3,TRBJ2-2,CAVNRASGRTNTGELFF,TGTGCCGTAAACCGAGCGAGCGGGAGAACGAACACCGGGGAGCTGTTTTTT
TRBD2,-,TRBV7-2,TRBJ2-1,CASSLASGSDEQFF,TGTGCCAGCAGCTTGGCTAGCGGGAGCGATGAGCAGTTCTTC
TRBD1,-,TRBV28,TRBJ1-4,CASSLLGTGATNEKLFF,TGTGCCAGCAGTTTATTGGGGACAGGGGCAACTAATGAAAAACTGTTTTTT
-,-,TRBV4-2,TRBJ2-3,CASSRGDPSTDTQYF,TGTGCCAGCAGCCGGGGGGACCCTTCCACAGATACGCAGTATTTT
TRBD2,-,TRBV10-1,TRBJ2-1,CASSESEAGGPREQFF,TGCGCCAGCAGTGAGTCCGAGGCGGGAGGGCCTCGTGAGCAGTTCTTC
TRBD1,-,TRBV5-1,TRBJ2-2,CASSLDGRGPTGELFF,TGCGCCAGCAGCTTGGATGGCAGGGGGCCCACCGGGGAGCTGTTTTTT
TRBD2,-,TRBV7-9,TRBJ2-7,CASSPSGLAGVEQYF,TGTGCCAGCAGCCCATCTGGACTAGCGGGAGTGGAGCAGTACTTC
TRBD2,-,TRBV6-1,TRBJ2-2,CASSLAGGPAGELFF,TGTGCCAGCAGTCTAGCGGGAGGGCCGGCCGGGGAGCTGTTTTTT
-,-,TRBV9,TRBJ1-6,CASSPQTDSPLHF,TGTGCCAGCAGCCCACAAACCGATTCACCCCTCCACTTT
-,-,TRBV4-1,TRBJ2-5,CASSLSGTQYF,TGCGCCAGCAGCCTCAGTGGTACCCAGTACTTC
TRBD1,-,TRBV11-2,TRBJ2-6,CASSHGQVRGAGANVLTF,TGTGCCAGCAGCCACGGACAGGTCCGGGGTGCTGGGGCCAACGTCCTGACTTTC
-,-,TRBV30,TRBJ1-5,CAWAGADNQPQHF,TGTGCCTGGGCTGGGGCGGATAATCAGCCCCAGCATTTT
TRBD1,-,TRBV6-6,TRBJ2-7,CASSYQQGAFPYEQYF,TGTGCCAGCAGTTACCAGCAGGGGGCCTTTCCCTACGAGCAGTACTTC
-,-,TRBV6-1,TRBJ1-2,CASTSGHQAWGYTF,TGTGCCAGTACCTCCGGACACCAGGCGTGGGGCTACACCTTC
TRBD2,-,TRBV5-1,TRBJ2-1,CASSSSGSELFNEQFF,TGCGCCAGCAGCTCTAGCGGGAGTGAACTATTTAATGAGCAGTTCTTC
-,once,TRBV2,TRBJ1-3,CASSETYSGNTIYF,TGTGCCAGCAGTGAGACATATTCTGGAAACACCATATATTTT
-,-,TRBV7-8,TRBJ2-7,CASSPHREQYF,TGTGCCAGCAGCCCGCACAGAGAGCAGTACTTC
-,-,TRBV4-1,TRBJ2-3,CASSQDRMSDTQYF,TGCGCCAGCAGCCAAGACAGGATGTCAGATACGCAGTATTTT
TRBD1,-,TRBV7-9,TRBJ2-7,CASSLGSWTGIDEQYF,TGTGCCAGCAGCTTAGGTAGCTGGACAGGGATCGACGAGCAGTACTTC
-,-,TRBV18,TRBJ2-2,CASPLTGELFF,TGTGCCAGCCCTCTTACCGGGGAGCTGTTTTTT
-,-,TRBV5-5,TRBJ1-2,CASSYPSGRRGDGYTF,TGTGCCAGCAGCTATCCCTCAGGGCGCAGGGGAGATGGCTACACCTTC
-,-,TRBV2,TRBJ1-6,CASSGNAGPNSPLHF,TGTGCCAGCAGTGGTAACGCAGGCCCGAATTCACCCCTCCACTTT
TRBD1,-,TRBV7-8,TRBJ2-1,CASSLNRQGRYNEQFF,TGTGCCAGCAGCTTGAACAGACAGGGGCGCTACAATGAGCAGTTCTTC
TRBD1,few,TRBV19,TRBJ2-5,CASRRQGKETQYF,TGTGCCAGTAGAAGACAGGGTAAAGAGACCCAGTACTTC
-,-,TRBV6-5,TRBJ2-7,CASSYKYLGNYEQYF,TGTGCCAGCAGTTACAAGTATCTAGGCAACTACGAGCAGTACTTC
-,-,TRBV6-4,TRBJ2-6,CASSDSSGSGANVLTF,TGTGCCAGCAGTGACTCTTCAGGCTCTGGGGCCAACGTCCTGACTTTC
-,few,TRBV28,TRBJ2-5,CASSFISSGGYQETQYF,TGTGCCAGCAGTTTTATCTCGTCAGGTGGTTACCAAGAGACCCAGTACTTC
-,-,TRBV28,TRBJ1-1,CASSPTVRPEAFF,TGTGCCAGCAGCCCTACGGTGAGGCCTGAAGCTTTCTTT
TRBD2,-,TRBV5-1,TRBJ2-7,CASSLGLAGLYEQYF,TGCGCCAGCAGCTTGGGACTAGCGGGATTGTACGAGCAGTACTTC
TRBD1,-,TRBV19,TRBJ1-4,CASGLIGQGGEKLFF,TGTGCCAGTGGCCTGATCGGACAGGGAGGAGAAAAACTGTTTTTT
TRBD1,-,TRBV5-1,TRBJ1-1,CASSEGQGVAFF,TGCGCCAGCAGCGAAGGACAGGGAGTGGCTTTCTTT
-,-,TRBV6-6,TRBJ2-1,CASSYSAGAGNEQFF,TGTGCCAGCAGTTACTCGGCAGGGGCGGGCAATGAGCAGTTCTTC
-,-,TRBV5-4,TRBJ1-5,CASRWGVGNQPQHF,TGTGCCAGCCGGTGGGGGGTGGGCAATCAGCCCCAGCATTTT
-,-,TRBV6-1,TRBJ2-1,CASSPGSLYNEQFF,TGTGCCAGCAGCCCGGGAAGTTTATACAATGAGCAGTTCTTC
-,-,TRBV25-1,TRBJ1-1,CASRPGGTEAFF,TGTGCCAGTCGACCTGGGGGGACTGAAGCTTTCTTT
-,-,TRBV5-4,TRBJ1-2,CASSLFRSDGYTF,TGTGCCAGCAGCTTGTTCCGCAGCGATGGCTACACCTTC
TRBD1,once,TRBV5-1,TRBJ2-6,CASSLAAGGYSGANVLTF,TGCGCCAGCAGCTTGGCTGCAGGGGGTTACTCTGGGGCCAACGTCCTGACTTTC
-,few,TRBV2,TRBJ1-2,CASSDGGAGGYTF,TGTGCCAGCAGTGATGGGGGCGCGGGTGGCTACACCTTC
TRBD1,-,TRBV5-4,TRBJ1-1,CASSPRTGDTEAFF,TGTGCCAGCAGCCCTCGGACAGGGGACACTGAAGCTTTCTTT